This T cell receptor beta chain was found in a study of OX40 agonist ivuxolimab in advanced cancers. As for the study in general: Antecedent anti-PD-1, anti-PD-L1 or anti-CTLA-4 therapy was permissible, with about 39% having received some.

Clones were read by immunoSEQ multiplex PCR, and TCRdb kept only the in-frame ones, dropping some. This sample carries about 81,000 clones, 90% to 95% of them seen once, and the ten largest clones take roughly an eighth. Germline V gene data show CDR1 as ENHRY and CDR2 as SYGVKD. Germline trimming cut 4 bases from V and 2 bases from J; bases unmatched to any gene: 6. The CDR3 has 15 amino acids. Study findings and constraints: Among T cells, CD8+ cells averaged more expanded clones than CD4+ cells.

With respect to this clone: What it binds is unknown.

The rearrangement uses TRBV10-3 and TRBJ2-7, with 9 bases aligning to TRBD1. This clonotype originated in an adult with an advanced solid tumor such as melanoma, head and neck, liver or kidney cancer. This sample comprised CD4+ or CD8+ T cells sorted from blood, obtained in a trial of the OX40 agonist ivuxolimab. In DNA, the CDR3 is TGTGCCATCAGTGGCGGACAGGGGAATCCCTACGAGCAGTACTTC. Protein: CAISGGQGNPYEQYF.